This is a list of T cell receptor beta chains from one sample in a study of blood T cell repertoires in COVID-19. Assay: immunoSEQ multiplex PCR; the TCRdb copy retains only in-frame clones and omits some. Altogether over 200,000 clones are present, 84% being singletons, with the ten largest covering approximately 7.3%. The sequencing input was PBMCs or T cells enriched from blood (not recorded which). Source of these receptors: a woman in her 40s who had recovered from COVID-19. Each CDR3 is given with its conserved first and last residue. Each record gives: clone size, CDR3 length, J gene, V gene, CDR3 protein. Clone size appears in some rows only: once, few, many, or a class for an expanded clone.

clone_size: once; cdr3_length: 17; j_call: TRBJ2-1; v_call: TRBV9; cdr3_aa: CASTGSPGTGPWNEQFF
clone_size: .; cdr3_length: 15; j_call: TRBJ1-6; v_call: TRBV5-1; cdr3_aa: CASSLEQGANSPLHF
clone_size: once; cdr3_length: 16; j_call: TRBJ1-5; v_call: TRBV3-1/TRBV3-2; cdr3_aa: CASSHTQTGTNQPQHF
clone_size: .; cdr3_length: 13; j_call: TRBJ1-6; v_call: TRBV30; cdr3_aa: CAWSYNRNSPLHF
clone_size: .; cdr3_length: 17; j_call: TRBJ1-1; v_call: TRBV9; cdr3_aa: CASSTNVGGAGDTEAFF
clone_size: .; cdr3_length: 13; j_call: TRBJ1-6; v_call: TRBV3-1/TRBV3-2; cdr3_aa: CASSQERGSPLHF
clone_size: once; cdr3_length: 14; j_call: TRBJ2-5; v_call: TRBV11-2; cdr3_aa: CASSLSSRGETQYF
clone_size: .; cdr3_length: 15; j_call: TRBJ1-5; v_call: TRBV25-1; cdr3_aa: CASSDRTGGYQPQHF
clone_size: .; cdr3_length: 16; j_call: TRBJ1-2; v_call: TRBV5-6; cdr3_aa: CASSLLGQARNYGYTF
clone_size: .; cdr3_length: 17; j_call: TRBJ1-1; v_call: TRBV2; cdr3_aa: CASRPRIGQRSNTEAFF
clone_size: .; cdr3_length: 14; j_call: TRBJ2-1; v_call: TRBV9; cdr3_aa: CASSVAGSYNEQFF
clone_size: .; cdr3_length: 14; j_call: TRBJ1-5; v_call: TRBV28; cdr3_aa: CASSLLGVEQPQHF
clone_size: once; cdr3_length: 19; j_call: TRBJ2-3; v_call: TRBV27; cdr3_aa: CASSFPPPGAGDKWDTQYF
clone_size: .; cdr3_length: 13; j_call: TRBJ2-2; v_call: TRBV20-1; cdr3_aa: CSASSGYTGELFF
clone_size: .; cdr3_length: 15; j_call: TRBJ1-2; v_call: TRBV7-8; cdr3_aa: CASSWLQAGGNGYTF
clone_size: .; cdr3_length: 19; j_call: TRBJ1-5; v_call: TRBV28; cdr3_aa: CASSRPEPGGIYSNQPQHF
clone_size: .; cdr3_length: 17; j_call: TRBJ2-2; v_call: TRBV19; cdr3_aa: CASTPFSLRDNTGELFF
clone_size: .; cdr3_length: 16; j_call: TRBJ2-1; v_call: TRBV2; cdr3_aa: CASSGAGTSGRNEQFF
clone_size: .; cdr3_length: 15; j_call: TRBJ1-1; v_call: TRBV5-1; cdr3_aa: CASSGPTGANTEAFF
clone_size: .; cdr3_length: 15; j_call: TRBJ1-2; v_call: TRBV9; cdr3_aa: CASSVGGEPFYGYTF
clone_size: .; cdr3_length: 13; j_call: TRBJ1-6; v_call: TRBV7-3; cdr3_aa: CASSSNRNSPLHF
clone_size: .; cdr3_length: 14; j_call: TRBJ2-1; v_call: TRBV11-2; cdr3_aa: CASGRTSGGNEQFF
clone_size: .; cdr3_length: 15; j_call: TRBJ1-2; v_call: TRBV28; cdr3_aa: CASSPRGGVGYGYTF
clone_size: .; cdr3_length: 17; j_call: TRBJ2-2; v_call: TRBV28; cdr3_aa: CASSQIPGQINTGELFF
clone_size: .; cdr3_length: 16; j_call: TRBJ2-2; v_call: TRBV10-3; cdr3_aa: CAISSGGTTNTGELFF
clone_size: few; cdr3_length: 16; j_call: TRBJ1-1; v_call: TRBV29-1; cdr3_aa: CSVDGGRGVSYTEAFF
clone_size: .; cdr3_length: 19; j_call: TRBJ2-3; v_call: TRBV3-1/TRBV3-2; cdr3_aa: CASSQERWGLAGTTDTQYF
clone_size: .; cdr3_length: 14; j_call: TRBJ2-7; v_call: TRBV9; cdr3_aa: CASSVGLANLEQYF
clone_size: .; cdr3_length: 14; j_call: TRBJ1-2; v_call: TRBV7-9; cdr3_aa: CASSRPRENYGYTF
clone_size: .; cdr3_length: 13; j_call: TRBJ2-7; v_call: TRBV2; cdr3_aa: CASSDRPAYEQYF
clone_size: once; cdr3_length: 12; j_call: TRBJ1-6; v_call: TRBV30; cdr3_aa: CAIDRRNSPLHF